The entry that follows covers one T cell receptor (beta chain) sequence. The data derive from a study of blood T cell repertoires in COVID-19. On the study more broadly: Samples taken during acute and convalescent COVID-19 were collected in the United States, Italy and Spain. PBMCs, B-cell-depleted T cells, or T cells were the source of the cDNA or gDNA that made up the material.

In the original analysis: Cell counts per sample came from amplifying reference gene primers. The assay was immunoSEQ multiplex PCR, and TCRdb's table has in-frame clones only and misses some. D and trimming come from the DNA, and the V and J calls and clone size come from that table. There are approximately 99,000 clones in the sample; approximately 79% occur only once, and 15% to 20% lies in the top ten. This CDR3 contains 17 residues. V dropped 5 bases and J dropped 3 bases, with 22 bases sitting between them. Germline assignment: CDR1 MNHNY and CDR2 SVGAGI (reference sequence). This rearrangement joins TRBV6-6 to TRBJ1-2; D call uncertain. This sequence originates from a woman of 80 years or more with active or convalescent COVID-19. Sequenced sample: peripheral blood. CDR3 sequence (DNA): TGTGCCAGCAGTCCCAGTCTGGAGACCGCCTCTGACTATGGCTACACCTTC. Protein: CASSPSLETASDYGYTF.